This T cell receptor beta chain was captured in a study of regulatory T cells in long-lasting Graves disease. Whole-study results and caveats: Persistent disease exhibited a predilection for TRBV28, TRBJ1-2 and TRBJ2-5.

Worth noting for this clonotype: Antigen: not known.

Time point noted: persistent/refractory GD, antithyroid drugs over 5 years with positive TRAb. PBMCs were the source of the RNA used for TCR sequencing. With EDTA tubes as the receptacles, around 10 milliliters of peripheral blood were drawn. Sequencing libraries for TCR beta were prepared with iRepertoire HTBI primers and Arm-PCR of CDR3 regions. TCRdb independently ran MiXCR on the multiplex PCR reads; one entry per CDR3 protein. In the table there are over 650,000 distinct CDR3 sequences, about 32% of which are singletons. J was trimmed by 7 bases and V by 6 bases; bases with no gene match: 15. Germline assignment: CDR1 MNHNS and CDR2 SASEGT. CDR3 size: 15 residues.

The clonotype originates from a female donor with Graves disease. The chain couples TRBV6-1 to TRBJ2-7; 7 bases line up with TRBD1. This sample comprised peripheral blood mononuclear cells (PBMCs), obtained when the disease was refractory, from a patient treated with antithyroid drugs. DNA of the CDR3: TGTGCCAGCAGCCCCGGGACAGTGCCGGTTAAGGAGCAGTACTTC. Residues: CASSPGTVPVKEQYF.